Below, 2 T cell receptor beta chains from the same sample are listed, as sequenced in a study of shared clonotypes between healthy human individuals. Repertoires were generated with immunoSEQ multiplex PCR, while TCRdb's copy carries only in-frame clones and drops some. The sample shows around 1.6 million clones, 95% to 99% of them seen only once. Sequencing input: naive CD4+ T cells sorted from blood. The subset is: CD45RA+ positively selected. These receptors all stem from a man aged 25 to 45 in good health.

This clone was detected once. The rearrangement uses TRBV5-1 and TRBJ2-1; possible D gene TRBD2, 6 bases. Per germline, CDR1 SGHRS and CDR2 YFSETQ. V was cut by 4 bases and J by 7 bases, with 12 bases left in between. The CDR3 runs 13 residues. The CDR3 protein is CASSVGGRNEQFF. In DNA form, the CDR3 reads TGCGCCAGCAGCGTCGGAGGGAGGAATGAGCAGTTCTTC.

The chain joins TRBV19 to TRBJ2-7; D remains unclear. Germline CDR1 LNHDA, CDR2 SQIVND (reference sequence). CDR3 length equals 14 residues. V gave up 5 bases and J gave up 0 bases, with 11 bases separating them. CDR3 sequence: CASSGRRSSYEQYF. The DNA for the CDR3 is TGTGCCAGTAGTGGACGAAGGAGCTCCTACGAGCAGTACTTC.